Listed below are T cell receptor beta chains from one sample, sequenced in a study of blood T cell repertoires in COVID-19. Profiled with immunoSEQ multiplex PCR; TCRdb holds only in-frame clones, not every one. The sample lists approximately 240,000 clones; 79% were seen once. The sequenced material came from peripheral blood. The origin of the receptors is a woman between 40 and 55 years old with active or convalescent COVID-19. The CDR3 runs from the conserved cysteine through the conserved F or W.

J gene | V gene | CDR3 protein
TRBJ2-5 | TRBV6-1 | CASSEGGSVETQYF
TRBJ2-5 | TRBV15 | CATTGHLGVETQYF
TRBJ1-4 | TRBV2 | CASSGLSGQGLKKLFF
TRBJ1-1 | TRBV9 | CASSKGLGNTEAFF
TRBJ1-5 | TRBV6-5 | CASSSADRGDNQPQHF
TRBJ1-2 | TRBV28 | CASSFGRNYGYTF
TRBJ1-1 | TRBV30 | CAWSPRTPNTEAFF
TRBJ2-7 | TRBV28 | CASSRKDRGYEQYF
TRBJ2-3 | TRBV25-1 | CASRGGQFRTDTQYF
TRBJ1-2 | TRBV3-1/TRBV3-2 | CASSQRTGKSGYTF
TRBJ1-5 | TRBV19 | CASSIPTGAFNQPQHF
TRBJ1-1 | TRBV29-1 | CSVDRVNTEAFF
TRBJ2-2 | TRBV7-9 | CASRPNLLAGGIEAGELFF
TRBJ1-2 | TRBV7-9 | CASSGELGTDGYTF
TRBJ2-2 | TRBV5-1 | CASNGFGVNTGELFF
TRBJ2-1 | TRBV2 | CASRKAGGPNEQFF
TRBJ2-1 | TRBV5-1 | CASSLTGAPGKNEQFF
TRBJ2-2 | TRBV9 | CASSLTGGIVTGELFF
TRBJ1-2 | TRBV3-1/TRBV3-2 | CASSPGGAGGYTF
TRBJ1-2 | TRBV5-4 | CASSFSANYGYTF
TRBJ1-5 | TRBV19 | CASSIGSGINQPQHF
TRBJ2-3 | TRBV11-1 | CASSTAGAGRDTQYF
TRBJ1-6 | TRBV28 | CACRGGVSNSPLHF
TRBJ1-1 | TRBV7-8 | CASSLVGTGRTEAFF
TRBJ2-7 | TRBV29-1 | CSVEDARGEYEQYF
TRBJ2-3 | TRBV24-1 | CATGTSYDTQYF
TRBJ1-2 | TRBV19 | CASTGDRGYYGYTF
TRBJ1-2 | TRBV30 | CAWSVSLSRGYTF
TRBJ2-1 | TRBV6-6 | CASSQPERGIRFF
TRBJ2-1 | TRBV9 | CASSVAPGSSYNEQFF
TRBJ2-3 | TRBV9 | CASSVGSRVDTQYF
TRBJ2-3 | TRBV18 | CASSPSVRTRGGTDTQYF
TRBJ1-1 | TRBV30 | CAWRTGQWFYAEAFF
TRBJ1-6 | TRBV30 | CAWSEGQQNSPLHF
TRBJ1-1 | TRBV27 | CASSLSGTENTEAFF
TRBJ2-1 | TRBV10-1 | CASSESNRAWGINEQFF
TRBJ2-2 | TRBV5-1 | CASRTGQANTGELFF
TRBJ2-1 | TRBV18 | CASSPGEGLRDEQFF
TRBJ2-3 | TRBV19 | CASSKRLAGGTDTQYF
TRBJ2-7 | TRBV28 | CASRQGKQYF
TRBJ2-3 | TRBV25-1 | CASTPGGPEDTQYF
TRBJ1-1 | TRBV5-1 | CASRDKGQGDTEAFF
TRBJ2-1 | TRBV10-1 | CASSEGVRQFF
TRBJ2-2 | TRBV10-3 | CAISTSGANTGELFF
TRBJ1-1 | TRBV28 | CASSLGGHGAFF
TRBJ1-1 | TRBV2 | CASSPLAEAFF
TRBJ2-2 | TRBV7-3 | CASSPTGGNTGELFF
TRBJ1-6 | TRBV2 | CASRPGQGYSPLHF
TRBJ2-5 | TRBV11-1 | CASSPGVWETQYF
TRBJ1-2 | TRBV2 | CASGRDSIYGYTF
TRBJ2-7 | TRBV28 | CASMDRAPYEQYF